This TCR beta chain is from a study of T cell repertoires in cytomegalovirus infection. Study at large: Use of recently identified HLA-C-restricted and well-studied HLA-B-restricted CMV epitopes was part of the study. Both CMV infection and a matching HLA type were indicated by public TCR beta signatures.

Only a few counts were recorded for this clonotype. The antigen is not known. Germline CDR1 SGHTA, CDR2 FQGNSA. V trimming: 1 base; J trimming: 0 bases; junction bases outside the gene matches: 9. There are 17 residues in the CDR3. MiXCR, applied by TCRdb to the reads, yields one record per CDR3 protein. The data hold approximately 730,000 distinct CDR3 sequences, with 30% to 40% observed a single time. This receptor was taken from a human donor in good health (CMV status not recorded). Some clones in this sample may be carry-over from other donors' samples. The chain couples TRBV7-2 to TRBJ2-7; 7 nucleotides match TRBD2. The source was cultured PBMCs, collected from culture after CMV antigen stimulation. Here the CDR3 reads CASSLGSSRGTSYEQYF. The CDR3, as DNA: TGTGCCAGCAGCTTAGGGTCCTCGCGGGGGACCTCCTACGAGCAGTACTTC. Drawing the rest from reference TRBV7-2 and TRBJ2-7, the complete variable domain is GAGVSQSPSNKVTEKGKDVELRCDPISGHTALYWYRQSLGQGLEFLIYFQGNSAPDKSGLPSDRFSAERTGGSVSTLTIQRTQQEDSAVYLCASSLGSSRGTSYEQYFGPGTRLTVT.